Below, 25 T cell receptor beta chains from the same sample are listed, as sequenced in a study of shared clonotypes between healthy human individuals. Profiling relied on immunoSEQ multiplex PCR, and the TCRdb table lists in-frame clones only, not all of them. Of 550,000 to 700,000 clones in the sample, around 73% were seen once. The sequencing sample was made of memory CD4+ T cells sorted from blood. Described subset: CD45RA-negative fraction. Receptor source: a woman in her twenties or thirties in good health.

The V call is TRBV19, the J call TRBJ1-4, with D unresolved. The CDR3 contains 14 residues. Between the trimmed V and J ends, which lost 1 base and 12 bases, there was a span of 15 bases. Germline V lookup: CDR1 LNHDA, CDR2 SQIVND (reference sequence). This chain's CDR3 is CASSIGVALGELFF. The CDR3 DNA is TGTGCCAGTAGTATAGGCGTGGCCCTCGGGGAACTGTTTTTT.

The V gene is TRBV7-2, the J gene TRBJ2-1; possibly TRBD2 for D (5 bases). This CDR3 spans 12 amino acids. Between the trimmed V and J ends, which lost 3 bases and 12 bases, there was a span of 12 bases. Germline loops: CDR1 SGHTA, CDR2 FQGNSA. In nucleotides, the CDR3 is TGTGCCAGCAGCTTGGACTGGTCTCCGCAGTTCTTC. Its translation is CASSLDWSPQFF.

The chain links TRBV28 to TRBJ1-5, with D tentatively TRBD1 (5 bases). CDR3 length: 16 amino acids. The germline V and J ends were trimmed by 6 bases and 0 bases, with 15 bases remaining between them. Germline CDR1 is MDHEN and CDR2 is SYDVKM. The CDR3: CASSSRDFHSNQPQHF. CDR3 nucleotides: TGTGCCAGCAGCTCCCGGGACTTTCATAGCAATCAGCCCCAGCATTTT.

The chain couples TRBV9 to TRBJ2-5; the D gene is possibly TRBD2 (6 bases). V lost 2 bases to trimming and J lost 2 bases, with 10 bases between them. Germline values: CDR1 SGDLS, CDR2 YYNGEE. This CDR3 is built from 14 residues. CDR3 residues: CASSVGGTQETQYF. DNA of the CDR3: TGTGCCAGCAGCGTCGGCGGGACTCAAGAGACCCAGTACTTC.

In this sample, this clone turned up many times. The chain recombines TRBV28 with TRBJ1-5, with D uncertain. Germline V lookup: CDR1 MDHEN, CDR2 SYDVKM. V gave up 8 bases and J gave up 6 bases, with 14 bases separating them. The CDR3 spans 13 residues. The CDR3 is CASYEEWGQPQHF. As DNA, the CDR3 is TGTGCCAGCTACGAGGAATGGGGTCAGCCCCAGCATTTT.

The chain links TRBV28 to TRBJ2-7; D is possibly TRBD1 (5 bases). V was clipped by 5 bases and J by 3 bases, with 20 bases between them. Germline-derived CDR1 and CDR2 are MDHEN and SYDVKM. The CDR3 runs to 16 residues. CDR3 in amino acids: CASSGALARLGYEQYF. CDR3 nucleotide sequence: TGTGCCAGCAGTGGGGCCCTCGCGAGGTTAGGCTACGAGCAGTACTTC.

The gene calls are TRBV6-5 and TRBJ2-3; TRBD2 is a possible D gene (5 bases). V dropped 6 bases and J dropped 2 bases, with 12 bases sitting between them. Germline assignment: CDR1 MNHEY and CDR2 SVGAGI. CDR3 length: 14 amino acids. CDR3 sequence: CASSKLGNTDTQYF. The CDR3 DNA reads TGTGCCAGCAGCAAACTAGGGAACACAGATACGCAGTATTTT.

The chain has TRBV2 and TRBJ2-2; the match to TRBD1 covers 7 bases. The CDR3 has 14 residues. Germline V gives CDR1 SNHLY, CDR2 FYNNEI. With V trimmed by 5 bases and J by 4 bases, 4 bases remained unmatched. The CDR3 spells CASSWDSPTGELFF. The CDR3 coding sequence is TGTGCCAGCAGTTGGGACAGCCCCACCGGGGAGCTGTTTTTT.

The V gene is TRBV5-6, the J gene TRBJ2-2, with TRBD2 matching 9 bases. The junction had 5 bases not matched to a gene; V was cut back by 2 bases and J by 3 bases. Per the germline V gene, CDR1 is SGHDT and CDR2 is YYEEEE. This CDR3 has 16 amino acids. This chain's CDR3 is CASSFPAGGYTGELFF. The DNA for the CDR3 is TGTGCCAGCAGCTTCCCAGCGGGAGGATACACCGGGGAGCTGTTTTTT.

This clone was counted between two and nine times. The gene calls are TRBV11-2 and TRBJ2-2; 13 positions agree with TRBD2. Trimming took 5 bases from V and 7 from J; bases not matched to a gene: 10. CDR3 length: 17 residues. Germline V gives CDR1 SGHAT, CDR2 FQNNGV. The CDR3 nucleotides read TGTGCCAGCAGCGTACAACTAGCGGGAGGGCCGGACGGGGAGCTGTTTTTT. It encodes CASSVQLAGGPDGELFF.

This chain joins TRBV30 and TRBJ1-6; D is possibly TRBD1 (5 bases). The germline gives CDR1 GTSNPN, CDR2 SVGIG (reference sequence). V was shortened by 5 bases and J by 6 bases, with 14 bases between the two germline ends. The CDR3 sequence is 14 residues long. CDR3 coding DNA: TGTGCCTGGGTCCGGGACGTGGGTAATTCACCCCTCCACTTT. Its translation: CAWVRDVGNSPLHF.

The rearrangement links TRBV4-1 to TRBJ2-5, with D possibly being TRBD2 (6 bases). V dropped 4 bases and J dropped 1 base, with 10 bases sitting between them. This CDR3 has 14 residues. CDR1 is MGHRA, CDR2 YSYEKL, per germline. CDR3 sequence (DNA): TGCGCCAGCAGCCCCCGGGACTTCCAAGAGACCCAGTACTTC. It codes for CASSPRDFQETQYF.

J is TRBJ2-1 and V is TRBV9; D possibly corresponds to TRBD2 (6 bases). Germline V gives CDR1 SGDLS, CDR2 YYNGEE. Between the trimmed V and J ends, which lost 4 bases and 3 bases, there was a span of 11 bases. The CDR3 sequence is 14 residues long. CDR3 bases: TGTGCCAGCAGCCCCGGGAGCGGCTACAATGAGCAGTTCTTC. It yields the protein CASSPGSGYNEQFF.

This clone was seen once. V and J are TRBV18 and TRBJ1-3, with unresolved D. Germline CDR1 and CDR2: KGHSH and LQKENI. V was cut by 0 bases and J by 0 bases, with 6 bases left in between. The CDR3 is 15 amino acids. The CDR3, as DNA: TGTGCCAGCTCACCACCGGTCGCCTCTGGAAACACCATATATTTT. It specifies CASSPPVASGNTIYF.

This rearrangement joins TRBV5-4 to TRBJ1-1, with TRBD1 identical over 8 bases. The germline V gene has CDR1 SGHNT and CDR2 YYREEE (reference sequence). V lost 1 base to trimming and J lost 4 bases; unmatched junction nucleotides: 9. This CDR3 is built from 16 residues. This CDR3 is CASSLNRGSEGTEAFF. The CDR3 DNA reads TGTGCCAGCAGCTTGAACAGGGGGTCGGAAGGCACTGAAGCTTTCTTT.

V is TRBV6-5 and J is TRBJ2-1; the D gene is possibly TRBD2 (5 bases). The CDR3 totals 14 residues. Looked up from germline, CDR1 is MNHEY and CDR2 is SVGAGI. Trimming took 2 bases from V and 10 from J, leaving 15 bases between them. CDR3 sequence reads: CASSYDFSGREQFF. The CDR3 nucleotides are TGTGCCAGCAGTTACGACTTTTCGGGAAGGGAGCAGTTCTTC.

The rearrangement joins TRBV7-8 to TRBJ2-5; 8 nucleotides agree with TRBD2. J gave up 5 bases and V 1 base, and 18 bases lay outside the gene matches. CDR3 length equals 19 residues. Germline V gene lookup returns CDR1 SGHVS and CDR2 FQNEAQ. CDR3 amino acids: CASSLGASQPGGISETQYF. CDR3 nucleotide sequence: TGTGCCAGCAGCTTAGGGGCTAGTCAACCGGGAGGGATTTCGGAGACCCAGTACTTC.

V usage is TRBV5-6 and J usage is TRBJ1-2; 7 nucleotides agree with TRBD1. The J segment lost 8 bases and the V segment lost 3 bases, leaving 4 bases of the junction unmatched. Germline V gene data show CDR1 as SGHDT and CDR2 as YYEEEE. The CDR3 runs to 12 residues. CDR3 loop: CASSSQGLGYTF. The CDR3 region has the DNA TGTGCCAGCAGCTCACAGGGGCTCGGCTACACCTTC.

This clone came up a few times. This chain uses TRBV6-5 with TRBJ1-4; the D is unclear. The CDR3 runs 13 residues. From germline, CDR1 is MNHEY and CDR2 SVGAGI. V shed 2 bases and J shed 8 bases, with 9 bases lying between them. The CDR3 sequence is CASSYLTGEKLFF. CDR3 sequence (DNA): TGTGCCAGCAGTTACCTCACGGGGGAAAAACTGTTTTTT.

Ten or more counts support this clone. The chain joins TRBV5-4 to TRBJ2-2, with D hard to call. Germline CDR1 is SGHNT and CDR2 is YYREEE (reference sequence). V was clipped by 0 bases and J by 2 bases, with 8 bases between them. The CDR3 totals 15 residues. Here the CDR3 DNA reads TGTGCCAGCAGCTTGGGCGGCGGAAACACCGGGGAGCTGTTTTTT. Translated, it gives CASSLGGGNTGELFF. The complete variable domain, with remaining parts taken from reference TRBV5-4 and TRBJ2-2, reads ETGVTQSPTHLIKTRGQQVTLRCSSQSGHNTVSWYQQALGQGPQFIFQYYREEENGRGNFPPRFSGLQFPNYSSELNVNALELDDSALYLCASSLGGGNTGELFFGEGSRLTVL.

CDR3 in DNA: TGCGCCAGCAGCTTTGGACAGACACGTTTCTCCTACAATGAGCAGTTCTTC. Its translation: CASSFGQTRFSYNEQFF. The chain recombines TRBV4-1 with TRBJ2-1, with D perhaps TRBD1 (6 bases). Germline CDR1 reads MGHRA; CDR2 reads YSYEKL. The CDR3 loop spans 17 amino acids. The V end was cut by 5 bases, the J end by 0 bases, with 17 bases between.

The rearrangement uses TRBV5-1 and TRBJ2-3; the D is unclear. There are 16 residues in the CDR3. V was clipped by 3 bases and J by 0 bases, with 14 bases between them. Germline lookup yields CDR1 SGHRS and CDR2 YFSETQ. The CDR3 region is CASSSESSTSTDTQYF. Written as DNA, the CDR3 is TGCGCCAGCAGCTCTGAATCCTCTACTAGCACAGATACGCAGTATTTT.

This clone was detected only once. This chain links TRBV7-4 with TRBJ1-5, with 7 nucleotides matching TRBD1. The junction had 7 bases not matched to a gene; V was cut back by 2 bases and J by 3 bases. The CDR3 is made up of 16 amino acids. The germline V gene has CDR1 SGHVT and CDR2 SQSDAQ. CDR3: CASSLFRDSPNQPQHF. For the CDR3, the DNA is TGTGCCAGCAGCTTATTCAGGGACAGCCCCAATCAGCCCCAGCATTTT. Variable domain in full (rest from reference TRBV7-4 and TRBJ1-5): GAGVSQSPRYKVAKRGRDVALRCDSISGHVTLYWYRQTLGQGSEVLTYSQSDAQRDKSGRPSGRFSAERPERSVSTLKIQRTEQGDSAVYLCASSLFRDSPNQPQHFGDGTRLSIL.

CDR3 coding DNA: TGTGCCAGCAGCTCCAGGGGACGCTTTAGCTCCTACGAGCAGTACTTC. It is translated as CASSSRGRFSSYEQYF. This chain joins TRBV5-6 and TRBJ2-7; D might be TRBD1 (6 bases). This CDR3 has 16 residues. Trimming stripped 3 bases from V and 0 bases from J, with 16 bases between. Germline assignment: CDR1 SGHDT and CDR2 YYEEEE.

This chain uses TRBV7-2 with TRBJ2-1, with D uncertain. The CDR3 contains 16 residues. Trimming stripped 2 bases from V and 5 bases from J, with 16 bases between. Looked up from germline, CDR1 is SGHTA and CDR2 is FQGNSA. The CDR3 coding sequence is TGTGCCAGCAGCTTAATGGTCACCCGCGTCAACAATGAGCAGTTCTTC. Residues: CASSLMVTRVNNEQFF.